This TCR beta chain was sequenced in a study of OX40 agonist ivuxolimab in advanced cancers. Background on the whole study: Ivuxolimab was an agonistic, fully human IgG2 monoclonal antibody directed against OX40 (CD134), a costimulatory receptor. Intravenous ivuxolimab was administered to patients every 2 weeks at six dose levels: 0.01, 0.1, 0.3, 1.5, 3 and 10 mg/kg. Of the roughly 50 dose-escalation patients, hepatocellular carcinoma was present in about 20, melanoma in approximately 15, renal cell carcinoma in 9 and head and neck cancer in 9. In the dose-escalation cohort, around four fifths of patients were male, and the mean age was around 60 years, with a range of about 23 to 90. Prior anti-PD-1, anti-PD-L1 or anti-CTLA-4 therapy was permitted, and checkpoint inhibitors had been received by roughly 42% of dose-escalation patients. Partial responses occurred in three dose-escalation patients: two with cutaneous melanoma and one with hepatocellular carcinoma. Peripheral TCRbeta sequencing was intended to test whether TCR sequence diversity was altered and clonal T-cell expansion was caused by ivuxolimab. The paper reports the monotherapy dose-escalation portion (N of about 54 patients) of the phase I ivuxolimab trial. The full study reports these points: Which antigens the clonally expanded peripheral T cells were specific for was not determined. In the 0.1-3.0 mg/kg groups, partial responders had among the lowest normalized peripheral clonal expansion, particularly in CD8+ T cells. After ivuxolimab, CD8+ T cells had more expanded clones than CD4+ T cells on average. At doses from 0.1 to 3.0 mg/kg, clonal expansion was seen in both CD4+ and CD8+ blood T cells between baseline and week 6. Low levels of normalized T-cell clonal expansion were also seen in some patients who did not respond.

The trial excluded patients who had a history of autoimmune disease or were on systemic immunosuppression. Peripheral blood for TCR sequencing was drawn from every dose cohort at baseline, at cycle 4 day 1 and at cycle 7 day 1. Samples came from an open-label, multicenter, first-in-human phase I dose-escalation trial of ivuxolimab. Adults with locally advanced or metastatic head and neck squamous cell, hepatocellular, melanoma or renal cell carcinoma were enrolled in the trial. Before TCR sequencing, CD4+ T cells and CD8+ T cells were sorted from peripheral blood as separate populations. The CDR3 runs 15 residues from the cysteine to the phenylalanine. Of the read, only the CDR3 DNA is kept; its 45 bases are in frame from base 1. Deletion took 3 bases off V and 7 bases off J, with a span of 18 bases between the germline ends. The germline V gene yields SGDLS for CDR1 and YYNGEE for CDR2. This clone has more than one count but fewer than ten. Its recognized antigen is unknown. There are no base qualities to consult, and no much larger clone falls within one base.

For sequencing of the TCRbeta CDR3 region, genomic DNA was extracted from the sorted cells. The immunoSEQ Assay was used to sequence the TCRbeta CDR3 regions. TCRdb holds this immuneACCESS table with in-frame rearrangements only. Some clones are missing; in checked studies, unresolved V genes explain under half, and the rest has no known cause. The sample table records 70,000 to 75,000 clones; around 84% of these occur just once. The leading ten clones occupy around 1.1% of the sample. The source of this sequence is an adult with an advanced solid tumor such as melanoma, head and neck, liver or kidney cancer. The sequencing used CD4+ or CD8+ T cells sorted from blood, collected in a trial of the OX40 agonist ivuxolimab. The chain joins TRBV9 to TRBJ2-3; the D gene may be TRBD1 or TRBD2, since each aligns over 6 bases. The bases are TGTGCCAGCAGCGGCGGGACAAAGTATGCCTATACGCAGTATTTT. This sequence encodes CASSGGTKYAYTQYF.